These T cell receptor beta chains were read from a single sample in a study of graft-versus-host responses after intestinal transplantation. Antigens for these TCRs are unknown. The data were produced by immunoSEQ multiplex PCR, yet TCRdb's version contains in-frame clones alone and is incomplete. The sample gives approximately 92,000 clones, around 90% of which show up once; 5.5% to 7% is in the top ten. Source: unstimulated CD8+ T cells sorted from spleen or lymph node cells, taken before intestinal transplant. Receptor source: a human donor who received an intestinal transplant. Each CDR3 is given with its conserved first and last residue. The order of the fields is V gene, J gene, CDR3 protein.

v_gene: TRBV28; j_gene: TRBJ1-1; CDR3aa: CASRPTGRVLNTEAFF
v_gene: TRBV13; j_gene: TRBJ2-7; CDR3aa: CASSSQTSYEQYF
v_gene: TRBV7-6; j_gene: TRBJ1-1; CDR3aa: CASSLGGLNTEAFF
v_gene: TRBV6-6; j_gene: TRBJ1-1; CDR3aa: CASSSSRWLDTEAFF
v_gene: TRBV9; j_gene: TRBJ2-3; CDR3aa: CASSNSGVEADTQYF
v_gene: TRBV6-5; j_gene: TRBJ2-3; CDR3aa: CASSYSQGADTQYF
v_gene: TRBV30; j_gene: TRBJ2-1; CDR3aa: CAWGPDDGGYNEQFF
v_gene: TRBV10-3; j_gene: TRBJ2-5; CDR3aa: CAISEMSSETQYF
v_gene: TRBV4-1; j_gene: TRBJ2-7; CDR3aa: CASSQDRDTTYEQYF
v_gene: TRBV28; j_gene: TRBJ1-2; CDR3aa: CASSFGRRYPSNYGYTF
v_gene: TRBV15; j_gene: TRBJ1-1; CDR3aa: CATSRSDLNTEAFF
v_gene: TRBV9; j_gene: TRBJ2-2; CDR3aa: CASSLSRTANTGELFF
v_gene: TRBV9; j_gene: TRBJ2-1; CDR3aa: CASSVAGGNEQFF
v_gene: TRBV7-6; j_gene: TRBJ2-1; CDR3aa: CASSLADPAGNEQFF
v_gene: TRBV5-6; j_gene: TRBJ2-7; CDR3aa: CASSPGTGSFEQYF
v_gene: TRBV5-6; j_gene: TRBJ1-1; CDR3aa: CASRTGENTEAFF
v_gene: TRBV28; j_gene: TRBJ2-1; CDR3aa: CASSPRVGGSYNEQFF
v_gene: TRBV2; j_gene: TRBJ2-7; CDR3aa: CASSPGQLYEQYF